The rows below give T cell receptor beta chains drawn from one sample of a study of cytomegalovirus exposure and HLA in healthy donors. Generated by immunoSEQ multiplex PCR, the TCRdb table keeps only in-frame clones and is missing some. Found here are 65,000 to 95,000 clones, about 78% of them singletons; the top ten hold about 3.5%. The source material was PBMCs. All receptors come from a man in his fifties or sixties in good health and CMV-seronegative. Each CDR3 is given without its conserved first and last residue. The order of the fields is V gene, D gene, CDR3 protein. D genes are given only for firm matches.

v_gene: TRBV28; d_gene: TRBD2; CDR3aa: ASSSSSGVHNEQF
v_gene: TRBV4-1; d_gene: NA; CDR3aa: ASSQERGFLYEQY
v_gene: TRBV7-3; d_gene: TRBD1; CDR3aa: ASSSDRVGNEQF
v_gene: TRBV20-1; d_gene: NA; CDR3aa: SASQGSEAF
v_gene: TRBV5-1; d_gene: TRBD2; CDR3aa: ASSSSGSYNEQF
v_gene: TRBV5-4; d_gene: TRBD1; CDR3aa: ASSRQGTNEKLF
v_gene: TRBV29-1; d_gene: TRBD1; CDR3aa: SVLQGSGEQY
v_gene: TRBV6-1; d_gene: TRBD1; CDR3aa: ASVGQGPSAF
v_gene: TRBV4-2; d_gene: TRBD1; CDR3aa: ASSPVEQGPPYEQY
v_gene: TRBV5-1; d_gene: TRBD1; CDR3aa: ASSLGQGTGAGT
v_gene: TRBV19; d_gene: TRBD1; CDR3aa: ASSPDRLAGYT
v_gene: TRBV18; d_gene: TRBD1; CDR3aa: ASSPGQGAGYT
v_gene: TRBV7-8; d_gene: NA; CDR3aa: ASSFDRQGSNIQY
v_gene: TRBV6-5; d_gene: TRBD2; CDR3aa: ATRGGTVQQTQY